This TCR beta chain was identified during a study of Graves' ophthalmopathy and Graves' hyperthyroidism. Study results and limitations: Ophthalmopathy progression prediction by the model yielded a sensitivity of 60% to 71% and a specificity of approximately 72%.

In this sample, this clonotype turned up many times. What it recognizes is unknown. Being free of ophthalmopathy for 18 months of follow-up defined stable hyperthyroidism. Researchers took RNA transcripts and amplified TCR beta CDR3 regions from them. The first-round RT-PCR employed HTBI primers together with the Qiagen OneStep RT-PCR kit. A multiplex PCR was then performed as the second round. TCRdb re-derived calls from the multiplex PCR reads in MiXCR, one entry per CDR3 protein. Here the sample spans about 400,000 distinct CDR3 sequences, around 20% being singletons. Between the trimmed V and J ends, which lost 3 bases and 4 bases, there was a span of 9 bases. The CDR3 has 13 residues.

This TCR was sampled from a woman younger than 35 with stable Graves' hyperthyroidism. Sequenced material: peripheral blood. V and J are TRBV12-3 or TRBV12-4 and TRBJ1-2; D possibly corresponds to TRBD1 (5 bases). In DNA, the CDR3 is TGTGCCAGCAGTTTGGGGCATGGCTATGGCTACACCTTC. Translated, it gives CASSLGHGYGYTF.